This passage covers 23 T cell receptor beta chains from one sample sequenced in a study of blood T cell repertoires in COVID-19. The assay was immunoSEQ multiplex PCR, and TCRdb's table has in-frame clones only and misses some. In the table there are 200,000 to 300,000 clones, roughly 86% of which are singletons. Source material: PBMCs or T cells enriched from blood (not recorded which). These receptors all come from a woman in her thirties with acute COVID-19.

The chain couples TRBV19 to TRBJ1-1, with a tentative D call TRBD1 (6 bases). CDR3 length: 14 residues. The germline V gene encodes CDR1 LNHDA and CDR2 SQIVND (reference sequence). V dropped 5 bases and J dropped 4 bases, with 14 bases sitting between them. The CDR3 region has the DNA TGTGCCAGTAGTGTCTACAGGGATGGCACTGAAGCTTTCTTT. This gives the protein CASSVYRDGTEAFF.

The V gene is TRBV11-2, the J gene TRBJ2-1; 7 bases align to TRBD2. Germline CDR1 and CDR2: SGHAT and FQNNGV. The length of the CDR3 is 15 residues. The trim removed 3 bases at V and 8 bases at J, leaving 10 bases unmatched. The DNA for the CDR3 is TGTGCCAGCAGCTTTGGGACTACCTTCACCGATGAGCAGTTCTTC. This encodes CASSFGTTFTDEQFF.

The chain has TRBV7-9 and TRBJ1-2; no definite D call. The CDR3 runs 16 residues. Deletions cut 5 bases from V and 2 bases from J, with 18 bases between. Germline loops: CDR1 SEHNR, CDR2 FQNEAQ (reference sequence). As DNA, the CDR3 is TGTGCCAGCAGCCTAACGGGAATGCGCGAGAACTATGGCTACACCTTC. It specifies CASSLTGMRENYGYTF.

This chain links TRBV6-5 with TRBJ2-2, with 7 bases aligning to TRBD1. CDR1 is MNHEY, CDR2 SVGAGI, per germline. This CDR3 is 14 amino acids long. Trimming cost V 5 bases and J 1 base; bases outside gene matches: 1. The DNA for the CDR3 is TGTGCCAGCAGTCGACAGGGGAACACCGGGGAGCTGTTTTTT. Translation: CASSRQGNTGELFF.

This sequence joins TRBV10-1 and TRBJ2-2, with unresolved D. V was shortened by 3 bases and J by 1 base, with 6 bases between the two germline ends. CDR1 and CDR2 from the germline V gene are WNHNN and SYGVQD (reference sequence). The CDR3 consists of 14 residues. CDR3 DNA: TGCGCCAGCAGTGATTATCGGAACACCGGGGAGCTGTTTTTT. Residues: CASSDYRNTGELFF.

This chain uses TRBV11-2 with TRBJ1-6, with unresolved D. Germline V gives CDR1 SGHAT, CDR2 FQNNGV. The CDR3 covers 13 residues. Trimming stripped 5 bases from V and 9 bases from J, with 11 bases between. For the CDR3, the DNA is TGTGCCAGCAGCAGAGGCGGAAGTTCACCCCTCCACTTT. Residues: CASSRGGSSPLHF.

This clone occurred once. The J gene is TRBJ2-7, the V gene TRBV10-3, with D possibly matching TRBD1 (6 bases). With 8 bases removed from V and 6 bases from J, the gap between germline ends came to 20 bases. The CDR3 covers 14 residues. CDR1 and CDR2 (germline): ENHRY, SYGVKD. The CDR3 loop is CAISRVAGASEQYF. CDR3 DNA sequence: TGTGCCATCTCTCGGGTCGCAGGGGCCAGCGAGCAGTACTTC.

This chain links TRBV5-1 with TRBJ1-1, with a possible D match to TRBD1 (5 bases). The CDR3 runs to 14 residues. Looked up from germline, CDR1 is SGHRS and CDR2 is YFSETQ. The V gene lost 0 bases and the J gene lost 4 bases, with 10 bases spanning the gap. CDR3 coding DNA: TGCGCCAGCAGCTTGGACCAGGGAACCACTGAAGCTTTCTTT. It encodes CASSLDQGTTEAFF.

V gene TRBV3-1 (or the pseudogene TRBV3-2) combines with J gene TRBJ2-3, with 8 bases identical to TRBD2. Germline V lookup: CDR1 LGHDT, CDR2 YNNKEL (reference sequence). The J segment lost 2 bases and the V segment lost 4 bases, leaving 8 bases of the junction unmatched. The CDR3 is 16 amino acids. This chain's CDR3 is CASSPPAGGITDTQYF. The CDR3 DNA reads TGTGCCAGCAGCCCTCCCGCGGGGGGAATCACAGATACGCAGTATTTT.

The chain joins TRBV4-1 to TRBJ1-2; 7 bases align to TRBD1. Germline V gene lookup returns CDR1 MGHRA and CDR2 YSYEKL. This CDR3 region has 14 residues. Trimming cost V 1 base and J 5 bases; bases outside gene matches: 4. DNA for the CDR3: TGCGCCAGCAGCCAAGGGGACAGACCATATGGCTACACCTTC. Amino acid sequence: CASSQGDRPYGYTF.

The J gene is TRBJ1-5, the V gene TRBV7-8; 10 bases line up with TRBD1. Trimming cost V 6 bases and J 5 bases; bases outside gene matches: 7. This CDR3 is built from 15 residues. Germline V lookup: CDR1 SGHVS, CDR2 FQNEAQ. CDR3 sequence reads: CASSYGTGDYQPQHF. The CDR3 region has the DNA TGTGCCAGCAGTTACGGGACAGGGGACTATCAGCCCCAGCATTTT.

This chain links TRBV7-2 with TRBJ1-2, with 8 nucleotides matching TRBD1. CDR1 and CDR2 (germline): SGHTA, FQGNSA. The CDR3 totals 14 residues. The V gene end was trimmed by 1 base and the J gene end by 8 bases; junction bases not matched to a gene: 6. CDR3 in amino acids: CASSLVVTGEGYTF. The CDR3 DNA sequence: TGTGCCAGCAGCTTAGTTGTGACAGGGGAAGGCTACACCTTC.

The chain couples TRBV19 to TRBJ1-2; TRBD1 aligns across 10 bases. Germline CDR1 is LNHDA and CDR2 is SQIVND (reference sequence). The CDR3 loop spans 15 amino acids. The V and J ends lost 5 bases and 4 bases, in that order; junction bases with no gene match: 7. The DNA of the CDR3 is TGTGCCAGTAGTGACGGGACAGGGGCCTCCTATGGCTACACCTTC. Its protein product is CASSDGTGASYGYTF.

This clone was seen more than once but under ten times. The CDR3 sequence: CASSPSHLTDTQYF. Written as DNA, the CDR3 is TGTGCCAGCAGTCCCAGTCACCTCACAGATACGCAGTATTTT. The rearrangement links TRBV6-5 to TRBJ2-3; no clear D. The germline V gene has CDR1 MNHEY and CDR2 SVGAGI. Trimming took off 5 bases at V and 2 bases at J, with 11 bases between the two ends. The CDR3 contains 14 residues.

The rearrangement uses TRBV4-1 and TRBJ2-7; TRBD1 matches 10 bases. CDR3 length equals 15 residues. The V gene end was trimmed by 1 base and the J gene end by 2 bases; junction bases not matched to a gene: 2. Germline V lookup: CDR1 MGHRA, CDR2 YSYEKL. The DNA of the CDR3 is TGCGCCAGCAGCCAAGGGACAGGGGGGACCTACGAGCAGTACTTC. This sequence encodes CASSQGTGGTYEQYF.

CDR3 region: CASGRRQFEDTEAFF. CDR3 bases: TGTGCCAGCGGCCGCAGACAGTTTGAGGACACTGAAGCTTTCTTT. The V and J genes are TRBV7-9 and TRBJ1-1, with a possible D match to TRBD1 (5 bases). Deletions cut 8 bases from V and 3 bases from J, with 19 bases between. CDR3 size: 15 residues. CDR1 SEHNR and CDR2 FQNEAQ come from the germline V gene (reference sequence).

The chain has TRBV4-3 and TRBJ1-1; possibly TRBD1 for D (5 bases). This CDR3 contains 15 residues. V lost 0 bases to trimming and J lost 5 bases, with 13 bases between them. From germline, CDR1 is LGHNA and CDR2 YSLEER. For the CDR3, the DNA is TGCGCCAGCAGCCAAGATGTGCGGTCAGGGACTGAAGCTTTCTTT. Translating gives CASSQDVRSGTEAFF.

V and J are TRBV18 and TRBJ2-5; no clear D gene. CDR3 length: 13 residues. The germline V and J ends were trimmed by 3 bases and 2 bases, with 7 bases remaining between them. Germline assignment: CDR1 KGHSH and CDR2 LQKENI. The CDR3 region has the DNA TGTGCCAGCTCACCTGGAGCACAAGAGACCCAGTACTTC. This codes for CASSPGAQETQYF.

The V and J genes are TRBV11-3 and TRBJ2-2; 12 bases agree with TRBD2. CDR3 length: 17 residues. V lost 3 bases, J lost 2 bases, and 4 bases stayed unmatched. The germline gives CDR1 SGHNT, CDR2 YENEEA. The CDR3 DNA follows: TGTGCCAGCAGCTTCCCTAGCGGGGGGGAAAACACCGGGGAGCTGTTTTTT. Translation gives CASSFPSGGENTGELFF.

This chain connects TRBV5-1 to TRBJ1-3, with D uncertain. Trimming took 0 bases from V and 0 from J, leaving 4 bases between them. Looked up from germline, CDR1 is SGHRS and CDR2 is YFSETQ. This CDR3 spans 14 amino acids. For the CDR3, the DNA is TGCGCCAGCAGCTTGGCTATCTCTGGAAACACCATATATTTT. Its protein is CASSLAISGNTIYF. Combining the CDR3 with reference TRBV5-1 and TRBJ1-3 gives the whole variable domain KAGVTQTPRYLIKTRGQQVTLSCSPISGHRSVSWYQQTPGQGLQFLFEYFSETQRNKGNFPGRFSGRQFSNSRSEMNVSTLELGDSALYLCASSLAISGNTIYFGEGSWLTVV.

This clone was seen once. This CDR3 reads CASSSGGPGPENIQYF. For the CDR3, the DNA is TGCGCCAGCAGCTCAGGGGGCCCGGGCCCAGAAAACATTCAGTACTTC. The gene calls are TRBV5-1 and TRBJ2-4; 8 bases fit TRBD1. With V trimmed by 3 bases and J by 5 bases, 10 bases remained unmatched. The CDR3 is 16 amino acids. Germline assignment: CDR1 SGHRS and CDR2 YFSETQ. The complete variable domain, with remaining parts taken from reference TRBV5-1 and TRBJ2-4, reads KAGVTQTPRYLIKTRGQQVTLSCSPISGHRSVSWYQQTPGQGLQFLFEYFSETQRNKGNFPGRFSGRQFSNSRSEMNVSTLELGDSALYLCASSSGGPGPENIQYFGAGTRLSVL.

The chain uses TRBV5-1 and TRBJ2-2; tentatively, D is TRBD2 (6 bases). V dropped 2 bases and J dropped 7 bases, with 12 bases sitting between them. In germline, CDR1 is SGHRS, CDR2 YFSETQ. The CDR3 length is 14 residues. This CDR3 reads CASSLGGQGGELFF. The DNA for the CDR3 is TGCGCCAGCAGCTTAGGAGGGCAAGGCGGGGAGCTGTTTTTT.

This chain links TRBV12-5 with TRBJ2-2; 12 bases map to TRBD1. Looked up from germline, CDR1 is LGHNT and CDR2 is FRNRAP. The V segment lost 8 bases and the J segment 7 bases; nucleotides outside the gene matches: 8. CDR3 length: 15 residues. The CDR3 region has the DNA TGTGCTAGTAGGAACCGGGACAGGGGGCACGGGGAGCTGTTTTTT. It is translated as CASRNRDRGHGELFF. Combining the CDR3 with reference TRBV12-5 and TRBJ2-2 gives the whole variable domain DARVTQTPRHKVTEMGQEVTMRCQPILGHNTVFWYRQTMMQGLELLAYFRNRAPLDDSGMPKDRFSAEMPDATLATLKIQPSEPRDSAVYFCASRNRDRGHGELFFGEGSRLTVL.